Presented here are 19 T cell receptor beta chains from one specimen sequenced in a study of PD-1 blockade in classical Hodgkin lymphoma. Noted time point: newly diagnosed, previously untreated cHL patient sample. Out of thawed PBMCs, magnetic negative selection purified CD4+ T cells. Data came from immunoSEQ multiplex PCR; TCRdb stores just in-frame clones and leaves some out. The sample contains more than 30,000 clones, roughly 90% of which appear only once. The sample was CD4+ T cells from blood. The receptors shown here come from a human donor with classical Hodgkin lymphoma.

V gene TRBV5-1 combines with J gene TRBJ1-1; D not certain. Trimming took 1 base from V and 0 from J, leaving 16 bases between them. The CDR3 totals 17 residues. The germline V gene encodes CDR1 SGHRS and CDR2 YFSETQ. The CDR3 DNA follows: TGCGCCAGCAGCTTGTCACTTGGGTATGCCATGAACACTGAAGCTTTCTTT. This translates into CASSLSLGYAMNTEAFF.

The gene calls are TRBV5-1 and TRBJ2-1; TRBD2 agrees at 11 bases. The V gene's germline CDR1 is SGHRS and CDR2 YFSETQ. The CDR3 is 14 residues long. V gave up 5 bases and J gave up 3 bases; unmatched junction bases: 1. In nucleotides, the CDR3 is TGCGCCAGCAGAACTAGCGGGAGCTACAATGAGCAGTTCTTC. It encodes CASRTSGSYNEQFF.

The chain combines TRBV21-1 with TRBJ1-5; the table calls TRBD1, which could not be checked here. TRBV21-1 represents a pseudogene. CDR3 length: 17 residues. CDR3 amino acids: CASRGAGGGGGNQPQHF. The CDR3 coding sequence is TGTGCCAGCAGAGGGGCAGGGGGCGGAGGAGGCAATCAGCCCCAGCATTTT.

A single count supports this clone. J is TRBJ2-1 and V is TRBV5-1, with 10 bases matching TRBD2. V was clipped by 1 base and J by 6 bases; unmatched bases: 4. The germline V gene encodes CDR1 SGHRS and CDR2 YFSETQ. The CDR3 totals 15 residues. CDR3 in amino acids: CASSLRAGGVNEQFF. As DNA, the CDR3 is TGCGCCAGCAGCTTGCGAGCGGGAGGGGTCAATGAGCAGTTCTTC.

A single count supports this clone. The chain has TRBV28 and TRBJ2-3, with TRBD2 as a possible D gene (5 bases). V shed 4 bases and J shed 4 bases, with 15 bases lying between them. The CDR3 is 15 residues long. Germline assignment: CDR1 MDHEN and CDR2 SYDVKM. The CDR3: CASSSVGGYPDTQYF. CDR3 DNA: TGTGCCAGCAGTTCGGTAGGCGGGTACCCAGATACGCAGTATTTT.

The chain employs TRBV6-1 and TRBJ2-1; D is unclear. The V and J ends lost 8 bases and 5 bases respectively, with 7 bases between them. CDR1 is MNHNS and CDR2 is SASEGT in the germline V gene. The CDR3 is made up of 11 amino acids. The CDR3 sequence is CASRKNNEQFF. CDR3 nucleotides: TGTGCCAGCCGCAAGAACAATGAGCAGTTCTTC.

This chain links TRBV6-5 with TRBJ1-1; 10 bases are a match to TRBD1. Germline V CDR1 and CDR2: MNHEY, SVGAGI. This CDR3 comprises 15 residues. J was trimmed by 5 bases and V by 2 bases; bases with no gene match: 5. CDR3 in amino acids: CASSYLGQGRTEAFF. The DNA of the CDR3 is TGTGCCAGCAGTTACCTGGGACAGGGGAGGACTGAAGCTTTCTTT.

This clone appeared a single time. The chain is built from TRBV7-2 and TRBJ1-2; tentative D call: TRBD1 (6 bases). Germline V gives CDR1 SGHTA, CDR2 FQGNSA. The V gene lost 1 base and the J gene lost 6 bases, with 12 bases spanning the gap. CDR3 length: 14 residues. CDR3 sequence: CASSLERGFDGYTF. DNA for the CDR3: TGTGCCAGCAGCTTAGAGAGGGGGTTTGATGGCTACACCTTC.

V usage is TRBV2 and J usage is TRBJ1-5; 9 nucleotides match TRBD1. The CDR3 sequence is 15 residues long. The ends lost 7 bases at V and 5 bases at J; junction bases unmatched: 9. Germline CDR1 and CDR2: SNHLY and FYNNEI. CDR3 bases: TGTGCCAGCAACTCGGACAGGGGAAACGATCAGCCCCAGCATTTT. It translates to CASNSDRGNDQPQHF.

The chain carries TRBV18 and TRBJ1-5, with 8 bases matching TRBD1. J was trimmed by 4 bases and V by 4 bases; bases with no gene match: 9. The CDR3 sequence is 16 residues long. Germline V gene data show CDR1 as KGHSH and CDR2 as LQKENI. The CDR3 DNA follows: TGTGCCAGCTCACAAGCCGACAGGGGAACAAATCAGCCCCAGCATTTT. As protein: CASSQADRGTNQPQHF.

The chain uses TRBV19 and TRBJ2-7; D gene uncertain. V dropped 3 bases and J dropped 6 bases, with 12 bases sitting between them. The CDR3 totals 13 residues. Germline V gene sequence: CDR1 LNHDA, CDR2 SQIVND (reference sequence). For the CDR3, the DNA is TGTGCCAGTAGTATCGGAACGTTCGCCGAGCAGTACTTC. Translated: CASSIGTFAEQYF.

This chain uses TRBV10-3 with TRBJ2-1, with D possibly called TRBD1 or TRBD2 (5 bases each). Between the trimmed V and J ends, which lost 3 bases and 9 bases, there was a span of 15 bases. Germline loops: CDR1 ENHRY, CDR2 SYGVKD. The CDR3 is made up of 14 amino acids. The CDR3 region has the DNA TGTGCCATCAGTGAAAATTGGGCAGGGACTGAGCAGTTCTTC. As protein: CAISENWAGTEQFF.

The gene calls are TRBV6-5 and TRBJ1-2; D remains ambiguous. Germline lookup yields CDR1 MNHEY and CDR2 SVGAGI. Trimming cost V 5 bases and J 4 bases, with 11 bases left between them. This CDR3 has 13 residues. CDR3 DNA sequence: TGTGCCAGCAGTGCGGTGTCGGGCTATGGCTACACCTTC. Protein: CASSAVSGYGYTF.

The chain couples TRBV5-4 to TRBJ2-7; 7 bases fit TRBD1. CDR1 and CDR2 (germline): SGHNT, YYREEE (reference sequence). The CDR3 is 18 amino acids. After removal of 0 bases from V and 4 bases from J, the junction contained 16 bases not matched to a gene. Here the CDR3 reads CASSLVRGQPGAWYEQYF. CDR3 DNA sequence: TGTGCCAGCAGCTTGGTACGGGGACAGCCTGGGGCTTGGTACGAGCAGTACTTC.

This chain links TRBV5-1 with TRBJ2-5; weak D call: TRBD1 (6 bases). CDR1 is SGHRS and CDR2 is YFSETQ in the germline V gene. V was shortened by 4 bases and J by 2 bases, with 12 bases between the two germline ends. The CDR3 spans 14 residues. CDR3 protein: CASSEQGRQETQYF. In DNA, the CDR3 is TGCGCCAGCAGCGAACAGGGTCGGCAAGAGACCCAGTACTTC.

The chain recombines TRBV19 with TRBJ1-5; the match to TRBD1 covers 9 bases. The length of the CDR3 is 18 residues. V shed 3 bases, J shed 4 bases, and the junction held 13 bases outside the gene matches. CDR1 is LNHDA, CDR2 SQIVND, per germline (reference sequence). CDR3 DNA: TGTGCCAGTAGTATCGGGACAGGGACGTGGGTAGGGAATCAGCCCCAGCATTTT. Translated, it gives CASSIGTGTWVGNQPQHF.

The chain has TRBV5-1 and TRBJ1-6; D gene uncertain. This CDR3 contains 16 residues. The ends were cut back, 0 bases at V and 5 bases at J, with 12 bases in the middle. In germline, CDR1 is SGHRS, CDR2 YFSETQ. The CDR3: CASSLAGSADNSPLHF. CDR3 coding DNA: TGCGCCAGCAGCTTGGCCGGATCAGCCGATAATTCACCCCTCCACTTT. The full variable domain, in which reference TRBV5-1 and TRBJ1-6 provide the parts outside the CDR3, is KAGVTQTPRYLIKTRGQQVTLSCSPISGHRSVSWYQQTPGQGLQFLFEYFSETQRNKGNFPGRFSGRQFSNSRSEMNVSTLELGDSALYLCASSLAGSADNSPLHFGNGTRLTVT.

V and J are TRBV19 and TRBJ1-1, with 9 nucleotides matching TRBD1. Germline-derived CDR1 and CDR2 are LNHDA and SQIVND (reference sequence). Trimming took 3 bases from V and 1 from J; bases not matched to a gene: 6. The CDR3 totals 16 residues. CDR3 coding DNA: TGTGCCAGTAGTATGTTACAGGGGGCGCGGAACACTGAAGCTTTCTTT. This encodes CASSMLQGARNTEAFF.

This clone was picked up one time. The chain joins TRBV27 to TRBJ1-5; the D is unclear. CDR1 is MNHEY, CDR2 SMNVEV, per germline (reference sequence). Trimming pared 3 bases from V and 5 bases from J, leaving 8 bases between. The CDR3 length is 13 residues. CDR3 DNA sequence: TGTGCCAGCAGTTTGGCAGCCGATCAGCCCCAGCATTTT. It codes for CASSLAADQPQHF.